This T cell receptor (beta chain) was sequenced for a study of PD-L1 blockade in urothelial cancer. Time point denoted: peripheral blood 6 weeks after treatment start. Sequenced by immunoSEQ multiplex PCR; TCRdb stores in-frame clones only, minus some. This sample has around 100,000 clones; approximately 89% occur once, and the top ten carry under 5%. Sequencing was performed on PBMCs, taken around atezolizumab (anti-PD-L1) treatment. The clonotype was recovered from a man aged 55 to 70 with urothelial cancer.

CDR3 sequence reads: CASSGGGSDTQYF. The CDR3 DNA is TGTGCCAGCTCCGGGGGAGGGTCAGATACGCAGTATTTT. This chain links TRBV6-6 with TRBJ2-3; TRBD2 matches 7 bases. The germline CDR1 and CDR2 sequences are MNHNY and SVGAGI (reference sequence). The CDR3 runs to 13 residues. The V segment lost 8 bases and the J segment 4 bases; nucleotides outside the gene matches: 6.